The source of this T cell receptor beta chain is a study of T cells in Graves' hyperthyroidism and ophthalmopathy. The wider study: Before treatment of any kind, peripheral blood was taken at initial diagnosis.

The investigators amplified TCR beta CDR3 regions from RNA transcripts. HTBI primers were used for first-round RT-PCR of the TCR CDR3. TCRdb processed the multiplex PCR reads anew with MiXCR; each CDR3 protein has one entry. This table holds some 720,000 distinct CDR3 sequences, around 15% found once. The CDR3 runs to 14 residues. CDR1 SGDLS and CDR2 YYNGEE come from the germline V gene. The V gene lost 0 bases and the J gene lost 3 bases, with 9 bases spanning the gap. Ten or more counts support this clonotype. Hyperthyroidism of Graves' type that showed no ophthalmopathy progression within 18 months was stable. Patients aged 18 to 65 had newly diagnosed hyperthyroidism of under 2 months' duration. Orbital computed tomography, thyroid ultrasound, serum thyroxine and TRAb, and clinical symptoms together informed the diagnoses.

The sequence was obtained from a man younger than 35 with Graves' hyperthyroidism. The sample taken for sequencing was blood. This chain connects TRBV9 to TRBJ1-1, with D possibly being TRBD1 (6 bases). CDR3 region: CASSVDGGDTEAFF. Written as DNA, the CDR3 is TGTGCCAGCAGCGTAGACGGGGGCGACACTGAAGCTTTCTTT.